The rows below give T cell receptor beta chains drawn from one sample of a study of T-cell memory formation after mild COVID-19. One entry per CDR3 protein, called by TCRdb with MiXCR from the 5' RACE reads. The sample consists of more than 120,000 distinct CDR3 sequences, about 6.1% of them appearing once. The sequenced material came from PBMCs or a T cell subset sorted from them (not recorded which). The receptors here all came from an adult woman who had mild COVID-19 (a few samples of this study predate the infection). Cell type and time point are not known. The CDR3 runs from the conserved cysteine through the conserved F or W. D genes are given only for firm matches. Rows give clone size only sometimes, using once, few, many, or a class for an expanded clone.

. many TRBJ2-3 TRBV20-1 TGCAGTGCCCCGGGAAGGACAGATACGCAGTATTTT CSAPGRTDTQYF
TRBD2 many TRBJ2-7 TRBV6-5 TGTGCCAGCAGTACCACTAGCGGGAGCTTCGAGCAGTACTTC CASSTTSGSFEQYF
TRBD1 few TRBJ1-1 TRBV6-6 TGTGCCAGCAGTTACGCCGAATGGACAGGAAGCACTGAAGCTTTCTTT CASSYAEWTGSTEAFF
TRBD2 . TRBJ2-3 TRBV24-1 TGTGCCACCAGTGAGGCGGGACTAGCGGCAGATATCCAGTATTTT CATSEAGLAADIQYF
TRBD1 many TRBJ2-4 TRBV5-1 TGCGCCAGCAGCTTGGCCTTACAGGGGGGTGCCAAAAACATTCAGTACTTC CASSLALQGGAKNIQYF
TRBD1 few TRBJ1-2 TRBV11-2 TGTGCCAGCAGCCAGAATAGACCAACCCCCGGGACAGCTCCCTATGGCTACACCTTC CASSQNRPTPGTAPYGYTF
. . TRBJ2-3 TRBV12-3/TRBV12-4 TGTGCCAGCAGTTTAGGGGGAGGGGGTCGGGCAGATACGCAGTATTTT CASSLGGGGRADTQYF
TRBD1 many TRBJ1-1 TRBV5-1 TGCGCCAGCAGCTTGGAGCAGGGGGCCACTGAAGCTTTCTTT CASSLEQGATEAFF
TRBD2 few TRBJ2-7 TRBV12-3/TRBV12-4 TGTGCCAGCAGTGCTAGCGGGAGGGTGAGGGAGCAGTACTTC CASSASGRVREQYF
. . TRBJ1-2 TRBV5-1 TGCGCCAGCAGCCCTATAACGAGTGGAAACTATGGCTACACCTTC CASSPITSGNYGYTF
. many TRBJ1-2 TRBV20-1 TGCAGTGCTAACCCCTCCTATGGCTACACCTTC CSANPSYGYTF
TRBD1 few TRBJ1-2 TRBV14 TGTGCCAGCAGCCAAGACCGTAATGGGGACAGGGGTGAGGCTAACTATGGCTACACCTTC CASSQDRNGDRGEANYGYTF
TRBD1 many TRBJ2-2 TRBV12-3/TRBV12-4 TGTGCCAGCAGGACTTTGGGACAGGTCACCGGGGAGCTGTTTTTT CASRTLGQVTGELFF
TRBD1 many TRBJ1-4 TRBV20-1 TGCAGTGCTTCACAGGGGTACGATGAAAAACTGTTTTTT CSASQGYDEKLFF
TRBD2 . TRBJ2-1 TRBV29-1 TGCAGCGTTCGGCCCCGACTAGCGGGACAATACAATGAGCAGTTCTTC CSVRPRLAGQYNEQFF
TRBD1 few TRBJ1-2 TRBV5-4 TGTGCCAGCAGCCCCGGGACAGGGGGCGGCTACACCTTC CASSPGTGGGYTF
. . TRBJ2-7 TRBV6-5 TGTGCCAGCAGTAGGGAGAGGGAACCCTCCTACGAGCAGTACTTC CASSREREPSYEQYF
TRBD1 many TRBJ2-6 TRBV15 TGTGCCACCAGCAGGGACAGGGCGGCAGGGGCCAACGTCCTGACTTTC CATSRDRAAGANVLTF
. . TRBJ2-2 TRBV24-1 TGTGCCACCAGTGATTCTCTCCGACAAACCGGGGAGCTGTTTTTT CATSDSLRQTGELFF
TRBD2 many TRBJ2-1 TRBV7-2 TGTGCCAGCAGCTTAACTGGGACTAGCGGCTACAATGAGCAGTTCTTC CASSLTGTSGYNEQFF
TRBD1 . TRBJ2-7 TRBV7-3 TGTGCCAGCAGCCTAGTTCCGGGACAGGGGTCCCACGGGCAGTACTTC CASSLVPGQGSHGQYF
TRBD1 . TRBJ2-7 TRBV20-1 TGCAGTGCTTCGGACAGGTCAACCTCCTACGAGCAGTACTTC CSASDRSTSYEQYF
TRBD2 . TRBJ2-3 TRBV30 TGTGCCTGGAGTGTAGGGCCTAGGCCTAGCGGGTTGTCAGATACGCAGTATTTT CAWSVGPRPSGLSDTQYF
TRBD1 many TRBJ2-1 TRBV19 TGTGCCAGTAATCCAGGGGGCTTTTACAATGAGCAGTTCTTC CASNPGGFYNEQFF
TRBD1 . TRBJ2-7 TRBV7-9 TGTGCCAGCAGCTTCATGACAGGGTCCTACGAGCAGTACTTC CASSFMTGSYEQYF
. many TRBJ1-1 TRBV12-3/TRBV12-4 TGTGCCAGTGGGTTAGAGGTAAGGAACACTGAAGCTTTCTTT CASGLEVRNTEAFF
. few TRBJ1-5 TRBV10-3 TGTGCCATCAGTGAGGAGGGTAGAAACTATCAGCCCCAGCATTTT CAISEEGRNYQPQHF
. few TRBJ1-1 TRBV29-1 TGCAGCTCGAGGGCGGGGATGAACACTGAAGCTTTCTTT CSSRAGMNTEAFF
TRBD1 many TRBJ2-5 TRBV12-3/TRBV12-4 TGTGCCAGCGGGACAGGGGGCCACGAGACCCAGTACTTC CASGTGGHETQYF
. many TRBJ2-7 TRBV2 TGTGCCAGCAGTGGACATACTACAAGCTCCTACGAGCAGTACTTC CASSGHTTSSYEQYF
. many TRBJ2-3 TRBV7-3 TGTGCCAGCAGCTCCTCGACGGGAGCAGATACGCAGTATTTT CASSSSTGADTQYF
. few TRBJ2-3 TRBV11-2 TGTGCCAGCAACGCCTGGGGTGGGGGGCCAGATACGCAGTATTTT CASNAWGGGPDTQYF
. many TRBJ2-5 TRBV10-3 TGTGCCATCAGTGAAAAGTACCAAGAGACCCAGTACTTC CAISEKYQETQYF
. . TRBJ1-2 TRBV6-5 TGTGCCAGCTCGGGCAGGGCCGCGCAGGGGTATGGCTACACCTTC CASSGRAAQGYGYTF
. many TRBJ1-1 TRBV12-3/TRBV12-4 TGTGCCAGCAGTAGGGATCATGGGGGGGTCGACTCGAACACTGAAGCTTTCTTT CASSRDHGGVDSNTEAFF
. . TRBJ1-1 TRBV6-6 TGTGCCAGCAGTTACCGAATAGAGAGTGAAGCTTTCTTT CASSYRIESEAFF
TRBD1 . TRBJ1-1 TRBV7-9 TGTGCCAGTCAACTACAGGGGTCGTGGGCTGAAGCTTTCTTT CASQLQGSWAEAFF
TRBD2 many TRBJ2-1 TRBV7-9 TGTGCCAGTAGATCTTCCGGGGGAGGGAATGAGCAGTTCTTC CASRSSGGGNEQFF
TRBD2 . TRBJ2-3 TRBV5-1 TGCGCCAGCAGCTTGCCCCCCACTAGCGGGGGGTCCCAGTATTTT CASSLPPTSGGSQYF
TRBD1 . TRBJ2-3 TRBV3-1 TGTGCCAGCAGCCGGAGGACAGGGATTGATACGCAGTATTTT CASSRRTGIDTQYF
TRBD1 . TRBJ1-1 TRBV11-3 TGTGCCAGCAGCCCCTCAGGGGGCACTGAAGCTTTCTTT CASSPSGGTEAFF
. many TRBJ1-1 TRBV4-1 TGCGCCAGCAGCCGAGACCGGGACACTGAAGCTTTCTTT CASSRDRDTEAFF
TRBD1 many TRBJ1-4 TRBV3-1 TGTGCCAGCAGCCAAGCCCGACAGGGCAAAGAAAAACTGTTTTTT CASSQARQGKEKLFF
. few TRBJ2-3 TRBV7-9 TGTGCCAGCAGCCTTAGGACTGAATTCACAGATACGCAGTATTTT CASSLRTEFTDTQYF